This T cell receptor beta chain derives from a study of blood T cell repertoires in COVID-19. The CDR3 covers 12 residues. Trimming shortened V by 3 bases and J by 6 bases, and 9 bases separated the two germline ends. From germline, CDR1 is SGHAT and CDR2 FQNNGV. The protocol was immunoSEQ multiplex PCR, while the TCRdb copy is restricted to in-frame clones and leaves out a portion. This table holds 280,000 or so clones, about 90% found once. The specimen was PBMCs or T cells enriched from blood (not recorded which). The rearrangement links TRBV11-2 to TRBJ2-7; D unresolved. The origin of this receptor is a woman aged 45-65 years who had been exposed to COVID-19. CDR3 residues: CASSFFLREQYF. As DNA, the CDR3 is TGTGCCAGCAGCTTTTTTCTACGCGAGCAGTACTTC.